The 25 T cell receptor beta chains presented below share a single source sample, sequenced in a study of beta chain features in type 1 diabetes. The entirety of the isolated RNA underwent reverse transcription, so expressed TCRB transcripts were sequenced. Clones were read by immunoSEQ multiplex PCR, and TCRdb kept only the in-frame ones, dropping some. The top ten hold over 0.035% of the sample, which has some 410,000 clones, approximately 10% seen once. Sample: naive CD4+ T cells from blood. These receptors originate from a young woman in good health.

This clone has only a few counts. V and J are TRBV6-6 and TRBJ2-7, with 8 bases fitting TRBD1. The V segment lost 6 bases and the J segment 3 bases; nucleotides outside the gene matches: 10. The CDR3 is 15 amino acids. Germline V gene data show CDR1 as MNHNY and CDR2 as SVGAGI (reference sequence). The CDR3 DNA reads as TGTGCCAGCAGCCAAGGCCTTGGACAGGGCTACGAGCAGTACGTC. Translated: CASSQGLGQGYEQYV.

The CDR3, as DNA: TGCGCCAGCAGCTTGGCCCAAGCGGGGGATGAGCAGTTCTTC. Encoded protein: CASSLAQAGDEQFF. J is TRBJ2-1 and V is TRBV5-1; TRBD2 agrees at 8 bases. Germline V gives CDR1 SGHRS, CDR2 YFSETQ. The CDR3 is 14 amino acids. J lost 8 bases, V lost 0 bases, and 4 bases had no gene match.

This clone has only a few counts. The chain couples TRBV18 to TRBJ2-1; D is ambiguous. V was cut by 3 bases and J by 2 bases, with 5 bases left in between. Per germline, CDR1 KGHSH and CDR2 LQKENI. This CDR3 has 13 residues. The CDR3 here is CASSPSAYNEQFF. In DNA form, the CDR3 reads TGTGCCAGCTCACCGTCGGCCTACAATGAGCAGTTCTTC.

The genes are TRBV5-4 and TRBJ2-5; D is undetermined. Trimming removed 0 bases from V and 5 bases from J, with 5 bases in between. The germline V gene has CDR1 SGHNT and CDR2 YYREEE (reference sequence). The CDR3 has 12 amino acids. The CDR3 region has the DNA TGTGCCAGCAGCTTGGGACGGGAGACCCAGTACTTC. Its translation is CASSLGRETQYF.

CDR3 amino acids: CASSLSAGGISYNEQFF. The CDR3 bases are TGTGCCAGCAGCTTAAGTGCGGGTGGGATCTCCTACAATGAGCAGTTCTTC. The V call is TRBV7-8, the J call TRBJ2-1; D possibly corresponds to TRBD2 (5 bases). V dropped 2 bases and J dropped 0 bases, with 14 bases sitting between them. Germline V gene sequence: CDR1 SGHVS, CDR2 FQNEAQ. This CDR3 region has 17 residues.

This clone was picked up a small number of times. The chain employs TRBV11-2 and TRBJ2-5; D gene uncertain. The CDR3 has 15 amino acids. Trimming took 4 bases from V and 2 from J, leaving 14 bases between them. Germline V gives CDR1 SGHAT, CDR2 FQNNGV. CDR3 in amino acids: CASSSLVGFQETQYF. The CDR3 region has the DNA TGTGCCAGCAGCTCCCTGGTGGGTTTTCAAGAGACCCAGTACTTC.

This clone was seen a few times. The chain couples TRBV28 to TRBJ1-5; 10 bases map to TRBD1. The CDR3 has 15 amino acids. V dropped 5 bases and J dropped 4; count of bases not matched to a gene: 5. Germline V gene sequence: CDR1 MDHEN, CDR2 SYDVKM. CDR3 coding DNA: TGTGCCAGCAGTCCCCGGACAGGGGGTAATCAGCCCCAGCATTTT. This encodes CASSPRTGGNQPQHF.

The rearrangement uses TRBV10-3 and TRBJ2-6; D may be TRBD1 (6 bases). The CDR3 consists of 15 residues. The germline V gene encodes CDR1 ENHRY and CDR2 SYGVKD. V shed 3 bases and J shed 3 bases, with 9 bases lying between them. The DNA of the CDR3 is TGTGCCATCAGTGATCCAGGGGTTGGGGCCAACGTCCTGACTTTC. Its translation: CAISDPGVGANVLTF.

This clone showed up just a few times. The chain carries TRBV29-1 and TRBJ2-3; 9 nucleotides align to TRBD2. This CDR3 contains 16 residues. In germline, CDR1 is SQVTM, CDR2 ANQGSEA. Germline trimming cut 6 bases from V and 1 base from J; bases unmatched to any gene: 11. The DNA of the CDR3 is TGCAGCGTAACCTCCGGGCGGGAGGGGGGCACAGATACGCAGTATTTT. As protein: CSVTSGREGGTDTQYF.

The V gene is TRBV30, the J gene TRBJ2-1; D is possibly TRBD1 (6 bases). CDR1 is GTSNPN and CDR2 is SVGIG in the germline V gene (reference sequence). This CDR3 is built from 13 residues. With 6 bases removed from V and 4 bases from J, the gap between germline ends came to 13 bases. Here the CDR3 reads CACAGAGYNEQFF. The CDR3 DNA is TGTGCCTGCGCAGGGGCCGGTTACAATGAGCAGTTCTTC.

The chain is built from TRBV4-1 and TRBJ1-1; D gene uncertain. The length of the CDR3 is 13 residues. Per the germline V gene, CDR1 is MGHRA and CDR2 is YSYEKL. V lost 0 bases, J lost 11 bases, and 13 bases lay in between. The CDR3 DNA reads as TGCGCCAGCAGCCAAGATATTACACGAAGGGCTTTCTTT. Translation gives CASSQDITRRAFF.

This clone was picked up a small number of times. This sample also contains other DNA sequences that code for the same CDR3. The rearrangement joins TRBV18 to TRBJ2-1; D not resolved. V gave up 0 bases and J gave up 7 bases, with 7 bases separating them. Germline CDR1 and CDR2: KGHSH and LQKENI. The CDR3 totals 13 residues. DNA of the CDR3: TGTGCCAGCTCACCACCTAGTTCGAATGAGCAGTTCTTC. This translates into CASSPPSSNEQFF.

V usage is TRBV5-1 and J usage is TRBJ2-7, with TRBD1 matching over 8 bases. This CDR3 has 16 amino acids. Germline V gene lookup returns CDR1 SGHRS and CDR2 YFSETQ. V was pared by 2 bases and J by 4 bases, with 11 bases of the junction left unmatched. The DNA for the CDR3 is TGCGCCAGCAGCTTCCCTCTCGGACAGGGTTCATACGAGCAGTACTTC. Translating it yields CASSFPLGQGSYEQYF.

This chain connects TRBV5-1 to TRBJ2-3, with TRBD2 as a possible D gene (6 bases). V was cut by 5 bases and J by 2 bases, with 12 bases left in between. The germline V gene encodes CDR1 SGHRS and CDR2 YFSETQ. This CDR3 is 14 amino acids long. The DNA of the CDR3 is TGCGCCAGCAGGACTGGGGGGTTCACAGATACGCAGTATTTT. This encodes CASRTGGFTDTQYF.

This clone has more than one count but fewer than ten. At the DNA level, this CDR3 is encoded by other sequences in the same sample as well. This chain connects TRBV27 to TRBJ2-6; tentatively, D is TRBD1 (5 bases). Germline CDR1 is MNHEY and CDR2 is SMNVEV (reference sequence). The CDR3 totals 21 residues. Between the trimmed V and J ends, which lost 0 bases and 0 bases, there was a span of 21 bases. The CDR3 nucleotides are TGTGCCAGCAGTTTATCCCTGCTGGGGCGACCATCACTCTCTGGGGCCAACGTCCTGACTTTC. Protein sequence: CASSLSLLGRPSLSGANVLTF.

The genes are TRBV7-9 and TRBJ2-1; TRBD2 matches at 12 bases. This CDR3 region has 14 residues. Germline assignment: CDR1 SEHNR and CDR2 FQNEAQ (reference sequence). The J segment lost 6 bases and the V segment lost 6 bases, leaving 3 bases of the junction unmatched. The chain's CDR3 is CASSRTSGINEQFF. DNA of the CDR3: TGTGCCAGCAGTCGGACTAGCGGGATCAATGAGCAGTTCTTC.

This sequence joins TRBV6-5 and TRBJ1-2, with D hard to call. V lost 4 bases and J lost 4, with 7 bases in between. The length of the CDR3 is 12 residues. CDR1 and CDR2 (germline): MNHEY, SVGAGI. CDR3 protein: CASSSSGYGYTF. The CDR3 DNA reads as TGTGCCAGCAGTTCATCCGGCTATGGCTACACCTTC.

J is TRBJ2-7 and V is TRBV30, with a weak D call TRBD2 (6 bases). CDR1 and CDR2 (germline): GTSNPN, SVGIG (reference sequence). The V gene lost 3 bases and the J gene lost 0 bases, with 21 bases spanning the gap. The CDR3 has 17 amino acids. The CDR3 DNA is TGTGCCTGGAGAGTGGTACGGACACCCGGGGGCTCCTACGAGCAGTACTTC. This sequence encodes CAWRVVRTPGGSYEQYF.

The chain uses TRBV28 and TRBJ2-7, with TRBD1 matching 11 bases. This CDR3 region has 14 residues. Germline loops: CDR1 MDHEN, CDR2 SYDVKM. Unmatched junction bases numbered 5, after V lost 4 bases and J lost 6 bases. The chain's CDR3 is CASSSGQGAGEQYV. The CDR3 DNA sequence: TGTGCCAGCAGTTCTGGACAGGGGGCCGGCGAGCAGTACGTC.

The chain carries TRBV4-3 and TRBJ1-3; possibly TRBD1 for D (6 bases). V was clipped by 3 bases and J by 0 bases, with 9 bases between them. Germline V lookup: CDR1 LGHNA, CDR2 YSLEER. CDR3 length: 15 amino acids. The DNA for the CDR3 is TGCGCCAGCAGCCACAACAGGGTCTCTGGAAACACCATATATTTT. Amino acids: CASSHNRVSGNTIYF.

The chain joins TRBV7-8 to TRBJ2-5; tentative D call: TRBD1 (6 bases). The CDR3 length is 14 residues. Trimming removed 5 bases from V and 5 bases from J, with 15 bases in between. The germline V gene encodes CDR1 SGHVS and CDR2 FQNEAQ. The CDR3 nucleotides read TGTGCCAGCAGCCCCGGACAGCCAGGGGAGACCCAGTACTTC. Its translation: CASSPGQPGETQYF.

The chain is built from TRBV4-3 and TRBJ2-5; perhaps TRBD1 as D (5 bases). V lost 0 bases and J lost 7, with 9 bases in between. The CDR3 length is 13 residues. Germline assignment: CDR1 LGHNA and CDR2 YSLEER. CDR3 nucleotides: TGCGCCAGCAGCCAAGACAGGGTCGGGACCCAGTACTTC. It yields the protein CASSQDRVGTQYF.

The gene calls are TRBV29-1 and TRBJ2-5, with D possibly being TRBD1 or TRBD2 (5 bases each). Looked up from germline, CDR1 is SQVTM and CDR2 is ANQGSEA. CDR3 size: 12 residues. V was trimmed by 3 bases and J by 5 bases, leaving 10 bases between them. This CDR3 is CSVDRDVETQYF. The CDR3 DNA sequence: TGCAGCGTTGACAGGGACGTTGAGACCCAGTACTTC.

The chain couples TRBV9 to TRBJ2-2; D is uncertain. This CDR3 spans 14 amino acids. The V end was cut by 7 bases, the J end by 3 bases, with 13 bases between. Germline V gives CDR1 SGDLS, CDR2 YYNGEE. CDR3 nucleotides: TGTGCCAGCGGGGTTCGGACCCACACCGGGGAGCTGTTTTTT. Translation gives CASGVRTHTGELFF. Full variable domain (missing parts from reference TRBV9 and TRBJ2-2): DSGVTQTPKHLITATGQRVTLRCSPRSGDLSVYWYQQSLDQGLQFLIQYYNGEERAKGNILERFSAQQFPDLHSELNLSSLELGDSALYFCASGVRTHTGELFFGEGSRLTVL.

The chain has TRBV6-5 and TRBJ2-7, with 8 bases lining up with TRBD1. With V trimmed by 4 bases and J by 5 bases, 7 bases remained unmatched. The V gene's germline CDR1 is MNHEY and CDR2 SVGAGI. The CDR3 is made up of 14 amino acids. The CDR3 bases are TGTGCCAGCAGTTCCGACAGGGGAACCCACGAGCAGTACTTC. It is translated as CASSSDRGTHEQYF.